The 15 T cell receptor beta chains in this list originate from one sample, sequenced in a study of identical twins. From the 5' RACE reads, TCRdb called clonotypes with MiXCR, one entry per CDR3 protein. The sample lists approximately 260,000 distinct CDR3 sequences; around 8.3% were seen once. The sample also formed part of further work on yellow fever vaccine responses in identical twins.

The sequencing sample was made of CD8+ T cells sorted from blood. These receptors originate from a woman aged 18 to 35 in good health.

This clonotype was counted a few times. The chain uses TRBV27 and TRBJ2-7; 7 positions agree with TRBD1. Germline CDR1 and CDR2: MNHEY and SMNVEV (reference sequence). The V and J ends lost 3 bases and 7 bases, in that order; junction bases with no gene match: 9. This CDR3 is built from 14 residues. The CDR3 DNA reads as TGTGCCAGCAGTTTCCTAGGGACAGCGCGGGAGCAGTACTTC. Its translation: CASSFLGTAREQYF.

The CDR3 nucleotides are TGTGCCAGCAGCTTAAATCTAGCTTCGCAAGAGACCCAGTACTTC. Translating gives CASSLNLASQETQYF. This chain joins TRBV11-2 and TRBJ2-5; possibly TRBD2 for D (5 bases). The germline V gene encodes CDR1 SGHAT and CDR2 FQNNGV. The CDR3 totals 15 residues. Trimming pared 2 bases from V and 2 bases from J, leaving 12 bases between.

This clonotype was seen a few times. This chain links TRBV12-3 or TRBV12-4 with TRBJ2-7; possible D gene TRBD1, 6 bases. The CDR3 consists of 13 residues. Trimming stripped 4 bases from V and 2 bases from J, with 9 bases between. The CDR3 bases are TGTGCCAGCAGTTGGGCAGGGGCCTACGAGCAGTACTTC. It codes for CASSWAGAYEQYF.

The table lists this clonotype with a few counts. This chain connects TRBV5-1 to TRBJ2-1; D might be TRBD1 (6 bases). The CDR3 loop spans 15 amino acids. V lost 4 bases, J lost 2 bases, and 13 bases lay in between. Germline V gene sequence: CDR1 SGHRS, CDR2 YFSETQ. The CDR3 is CASSPLGGPYNEQFF. The CDR3 DNA sequence: TGCGCCAGCAGCCCCTTAGGGGGACCCTACAATGAGCAGTTCTTC.

This clonotype has a handful of counts. CDR3 coding DNA: TGTGCCAGCAGACAAACAGGGTGGAATCAGCCCCAGCATTTT. It encodes CASRQTGWNQPQHF. The rearrangement links TRBV28 to TRBJ1-5, with TRBD1 as a possible D gene (6 bases). V dropped 6 bases and J dropped 4 bases, with 13 bases sitting between them. There are 14 residues in the CDR3. Germline values: CDR1 MDHEN, CDR2 SYDVKM.

The chain has TRBV7-9 and TRBJ2-1; D possibly matches TRBD1 or TRBD2 (5 bases each). Trimming shortened V by 3 bases and J by 8 bases, and 20 bases separated the two germline ends. Looked up from germline, CDR1 is SEHNR and CDR2 is FQNEAQ (reference sequence). CDR3 length: 16 amino acids. Here the CDR3 reads CASSLAGTRLLDEQFF. The CDR3 bases are TGTGCCAGCAGCTTGGCCGGGACCCGCCTTTTGGATGAGCAGTTCTTC.

This sequence joins TRBV7-3 and TRBJ2-7; 11 positions match TRBD2. The CDR3 loop spans 15 amino acids. Germline V gene sequence: CDR1 SGHTA, CDR2 FQGTGA. V dropped 5 bases and J dropped 0; count of bases not matched to a gene: 3. CDR3 region: CASSPTSGDSYEQYF. Written as DNA, the CDR3 is TGTGCCAGCAGCCCGACTAGCGGGGACTCCTACGAGCAGTACTTC.

This clonotype occurred a few times. The chain links TRBV9 to TRBJ2-3; D gene uncertain. The CDR3 is 12 residues long. Germline lookup yields CDR1 SGDLS and CDR2 YYNGEE. The V end was cut by 3 bases, the J end by 2 bases, with 4 bases between. The CDR3 protein is CASSAITDTQYF. In nucleotides, the CDR3 is TGTGCCAGCAGCGCTATCACAGATACGCAGTATTTT.

This clonotype was observed many times. This chain connects TRBV29-1 to TRBJ2-7; 7 nucleotides line up with TRBD2. J lost 5 bases, V lost 6 bases, and 13 bases had no gene match. Germline loops: CDR1 SQVTM, CDR2 ANQGSEA. CDR3 length: 14 amino acids. The CDR3 sequence is CSVPRVGREDEQYF. The CDR3 coding sequence is TGCAGCGTCCCCAGGGTGGGCCGGGAGGACGAGCAGTACTTC.

The chain couples TRBV15 to TRBJ1-5; 8 bases map to TRBD1. The CDR3 totals 16 residues. Germline V gene lookup returns CDR1 LNHNV and CDR2 YYDKDF (reference sequence). Unmatched junction bases numbered 9, after V lost 3 bases and J lost 5 bases. In DNA form, the CDR3 reads TGTGCCACCAGCAGTCCGTTGACAGGGGCCCATCAGCCCCAGCATTTT. Its translation is CATSSPLTGAHQPQHF.

The chain is built from TRBV4-3 and TRBJ2-7, with 13 bases aligning to TRBD2. The CDR3 has 15 residues. CDR1 is LGHNA, CDR2 YSLEER, per germline. The V gene end was trimmed by 8 bases and the J gene end by 7 bases; junction bases not matched to a gene: 11. CDR3 in amino acids: CASSYGLAGEREQYF. CDR3 bases: TGCGCCAGCTCTTACGGACTAGCGGGAGAGAGGGAGCAGTACTTC.

The chain combines TRBV13 with TRBJ2-3, with TRBD1 matching over 7 bases. The trim removed 2 bases at V and 2 bases at J, leaving 7 bases unmatched. CDR3 length equals 16 residues. Germline CDR1 and CDR2: PRHDT and FYEKMQ (reference sequence). The CDR3 region is CASSLRGQSLTDTQYF. CDR3 nucleotides: TGTGCCAGCAGCTTAAGGGGGCAGTCCCTCACAGATACGCAGTATTTT.

This clonotype was counted many times. The chain links TRBV12-3 or TRBV12-4 to TRBJ1-4; D is unresolved. V lost 1 base and J lost 12, with 9 bases in between. The CDR3 spans 12 residues. The CDR3 nucleotides are TGTGCCAGCAGTTTAGAATTGGACGAACTGTTTTTT. Amino acids: CASSLELDELFF.

The genes are TRBV6-5 and TRBJ1-5; D is ambiguous. Germline values: CDR1 MNHEY, CDR2 SVGAGI. This CDR3 has 12 amino acids. Trimming shortened V by 6 bases and J by 6 bases, and 9 bases separated the two germline ends. CDR3 sequence (DNA): TGTGCCAGCAGCCCCTCGGGTCAGCCCCAGCATTTT. It translates to CASSPSGQPQHF.

This clonotype has ten or more counts. The CDR3 DNA reads as TGTGCCAGCAGCCGGGGGGGGGAGACCCAGTACTTC. Amino acid sequence: CASSRGGETQYF. The chain links TRBV27 to TRBJ2-5, with 8 positions matching TRBD2. Germline loops: CDR1 MNHEY, CDR2 SMNVEV (reference sequence). This CDR3 is built from 12 residues. Trimming cost V 6 bases and J 5 bases; bases outside gene matches: 2.